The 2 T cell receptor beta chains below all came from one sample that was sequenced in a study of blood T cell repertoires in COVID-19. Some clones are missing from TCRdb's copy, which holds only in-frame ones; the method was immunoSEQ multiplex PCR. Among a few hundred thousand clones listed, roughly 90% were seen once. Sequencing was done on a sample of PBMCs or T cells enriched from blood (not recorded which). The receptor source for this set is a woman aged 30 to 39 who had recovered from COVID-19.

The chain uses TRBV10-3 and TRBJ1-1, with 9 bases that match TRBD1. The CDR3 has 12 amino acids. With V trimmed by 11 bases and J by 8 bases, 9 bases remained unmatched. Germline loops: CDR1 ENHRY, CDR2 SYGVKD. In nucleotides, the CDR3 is TGTGCCTCGTCGACAGGGGGTGTAGAAGCTTTCTTT. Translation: CASSTGGVEAFF.

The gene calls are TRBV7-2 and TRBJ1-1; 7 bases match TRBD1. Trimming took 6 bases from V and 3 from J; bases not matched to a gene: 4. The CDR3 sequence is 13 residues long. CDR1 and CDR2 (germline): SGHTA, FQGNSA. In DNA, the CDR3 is TGTGCCAGCAGGAAACAGGGGTACACTGAAGCTTTCTTT. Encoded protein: CASRKQGYTEAFF. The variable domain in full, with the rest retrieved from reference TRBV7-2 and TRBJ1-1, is GAGVSQSPSNKVTEKGKDVELRCDPISGHTALYWYRQSLGQGLEFLIYFQGNSAPDKSGLPSDRFSAERTGGSVSTLTIQRTQQEDSAVYLCASRKQGYTEAFFGQGTRLTVV.